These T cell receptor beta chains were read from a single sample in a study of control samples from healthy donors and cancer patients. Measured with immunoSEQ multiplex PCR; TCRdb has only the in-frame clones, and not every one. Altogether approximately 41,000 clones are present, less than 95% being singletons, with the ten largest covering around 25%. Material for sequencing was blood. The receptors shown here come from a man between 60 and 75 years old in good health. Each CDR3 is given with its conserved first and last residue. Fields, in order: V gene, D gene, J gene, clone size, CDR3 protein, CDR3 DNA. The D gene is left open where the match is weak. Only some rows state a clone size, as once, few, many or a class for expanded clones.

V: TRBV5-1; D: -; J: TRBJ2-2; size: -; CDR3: CASSLGFTGELFF; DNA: TGCGCCAGCAGCTTGGGTTTCACCGGGGAGCTGTTTTTT
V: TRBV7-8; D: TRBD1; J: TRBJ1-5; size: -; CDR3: CASAAGGARGSNQPQHF; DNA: TGTGCCAGCGCGGCAGGGGGAGCCCGTGGAAGCAATCAGCCCCAGCATTTT
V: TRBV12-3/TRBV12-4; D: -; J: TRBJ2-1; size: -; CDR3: CASSPTQYNEQFF; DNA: TGTGCCAGCAGTCCGACGCAGTACAATGAGCAGTTCTTC
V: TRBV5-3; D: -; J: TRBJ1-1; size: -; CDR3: CARSPYFFGAGRMNTEAFF; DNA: TGTGCCAGAAGCCCCTACTTTTTTGGGGCTGGGAGAATGAACACTGAAGCTTTCTTT
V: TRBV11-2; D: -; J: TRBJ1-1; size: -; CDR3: CASSLDSAGEAFF; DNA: TGTGCCAGCAGCTTAGACTCGGCTGGTGAAGCTTTCTTT
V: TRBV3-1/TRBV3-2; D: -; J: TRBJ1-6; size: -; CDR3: CASRQTNSPLHF; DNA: TGTGCCAGCAGGCAAACGAACTCACCCCTCCACTTT
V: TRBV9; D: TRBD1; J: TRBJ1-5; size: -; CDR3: CASSVAGQANQPQHF; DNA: TGTGCCAGCAGCGTAGCCGGACAGGCCAATCAGCCCCAGCATTTT
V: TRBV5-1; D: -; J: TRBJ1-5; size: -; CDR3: CASSMAVNQPQHF; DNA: TGCGCCAGCAGCATGGCAGTTAATCAGCCCCAGCATTTT
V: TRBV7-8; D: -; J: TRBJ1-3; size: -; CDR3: CASSLALTVGNTIYF; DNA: TGTGCCAGCAGCTTAGCGCTAACCGTTGGAAACACCATATATTTT
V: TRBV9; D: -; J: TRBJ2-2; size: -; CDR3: CASSPELGELFF; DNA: TGTGCCAGCAGCCCAGAGCTAGGGGAGCTGTTTTTT
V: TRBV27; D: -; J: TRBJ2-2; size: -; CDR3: CASRRQNTGELFF; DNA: TGTGCCAGCAGGAGGCAGAACACCGGGGAGCTGTTTTTT
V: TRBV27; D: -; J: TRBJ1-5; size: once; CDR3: CASSATGTPYSNQPQHF; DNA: TGTGCCAGCAGTGCCACCGGGACACCTTATAGCAATCAGCCCCAGCATTTT
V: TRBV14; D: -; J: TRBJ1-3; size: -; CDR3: CASSQGSYRVGNTIYF; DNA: TGTGCCAGCAGCCAAGGCAGCTACAGGGTCGGAAACACCATATATTTT
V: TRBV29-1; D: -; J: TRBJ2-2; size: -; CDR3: CSVGEALGSTGELFF; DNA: TGCAGCGTTGGTGAGGCGCTGGGGTCCACCGGGGAGCTGTTTTTT
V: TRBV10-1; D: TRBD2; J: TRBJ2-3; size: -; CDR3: CASSRLAGEGDTQYF; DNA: TGCGCCAGCAGTCGACTAGCGGGAGAAGGAGATACGCAGTATTTT
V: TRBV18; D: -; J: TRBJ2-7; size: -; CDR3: CASSVTGNSQWEQYF; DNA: TGTGCCAGCTCTGTTACGGGGAACTCTCAGTGGGAGCAGTACTTC
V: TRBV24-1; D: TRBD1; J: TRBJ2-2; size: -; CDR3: CATSDLLGTGSLTGELFF; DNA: TGTGCCACCAGTGACCTCCTCGGGACAGGTTCTCTCACCGGGGAGCTGTTTTTT
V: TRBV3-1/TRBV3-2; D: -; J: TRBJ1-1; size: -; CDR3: CASIKSGGGTEAFF; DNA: TGTGCCAGCATCAAAAGCGGGGGAGGGACTGAAGCTTTCTTT
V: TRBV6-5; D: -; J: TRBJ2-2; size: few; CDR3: CASPGTANTGELFF; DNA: TGTGCCAGCCCTGGGACGGCGAACACCGGGGAGCTGTTTTTT
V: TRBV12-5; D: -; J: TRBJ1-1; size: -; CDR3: CASATIAGHYIGTEAFF; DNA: TGTGCTAGTGCGACCATAGCGGGACATTACATAGGTACTGAAGCTTTCTTT
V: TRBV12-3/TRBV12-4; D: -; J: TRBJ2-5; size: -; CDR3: CASGRTGGTQYF; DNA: TGTGCCAGCGGCCGGACTGGTGGGACCCAGTACTTC
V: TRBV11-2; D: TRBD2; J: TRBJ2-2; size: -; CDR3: CASSLVSGRYTGELFF; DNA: TGTGCCAGCAGCTTAGTCAGCGGGAGATACACCGGGGAGCTGTTTTTT
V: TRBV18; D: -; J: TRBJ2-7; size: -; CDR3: CASSPDRGSYEQYF; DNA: TGTGCCAGCTCACCCGACAGAGGGTCCTACGAGCAGTACTTC
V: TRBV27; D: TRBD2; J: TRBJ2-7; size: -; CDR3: CASSSETQLAGIYEQYF; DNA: TGTGCCAGCAGTTCCGAAACGCAGCTAGCGGGTATCTACGAGCAGTACTTC
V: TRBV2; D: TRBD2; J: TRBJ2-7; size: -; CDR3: CASSGGSSYEQYF; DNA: TGTGCCAGCAGTGGCGGGAGCTCCTACGAGCAGTACTTC
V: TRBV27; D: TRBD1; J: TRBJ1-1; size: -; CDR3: CASSWDRVNTEAFF; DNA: TGTGCCAGCAGTTGGGACAGGGTGAACACTGAAGCTTTCTTT
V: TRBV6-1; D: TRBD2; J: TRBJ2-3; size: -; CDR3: CASSGIAGFSTDTQYF; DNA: TGTGCCAGCAGTGGAATAGCGGGATTTAGCACAGATACGCAGTATTTT
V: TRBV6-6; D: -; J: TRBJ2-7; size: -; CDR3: CASSQNPQHEQCF; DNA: TGTGCCAGCAGTCAGAATCCTCAGCACGAGCAGTGCTTC
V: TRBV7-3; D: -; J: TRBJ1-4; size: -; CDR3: CASSIGFGEKLFF; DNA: TGTGCCAGCAGCATAGGGTTTGGTGAAAAACTGTTTTTT
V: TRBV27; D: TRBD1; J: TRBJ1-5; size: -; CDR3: CASNRGNSNQPQHF; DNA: TGTGCCAGCAACAGGGGGAATAGCAATCAGCCCCAGCATTTT
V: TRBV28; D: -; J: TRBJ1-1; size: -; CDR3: CASRLGITEAFF; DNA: TGTGCCAGCAGGCTTGGTATCACTGAAGCTTTCTTT
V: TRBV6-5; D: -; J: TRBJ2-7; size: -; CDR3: CASSYLTGESSYEQYF; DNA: TGTGCCAGCAGTTACTTAACCGGGGAGAGCTCCTACGAGCAGTACTTC
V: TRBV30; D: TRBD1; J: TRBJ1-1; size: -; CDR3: CAFNRGLNTEAFF; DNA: TGTGCCTTCAACAGGGGCCTGAACACTGAAGCTTTCTTT
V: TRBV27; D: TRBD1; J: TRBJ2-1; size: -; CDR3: CASSLPHRGHEQFF; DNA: TGTGCCAGCAGTTTACCTCACAGGGGGCATGAGCAGTTCTTC
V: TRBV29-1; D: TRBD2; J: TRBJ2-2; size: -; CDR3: CSAGLAGGRTGELFF; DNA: TGCAGCGCAGGACTAGCGGGAGGACGCACCGGGGAGCTGTTTTTT
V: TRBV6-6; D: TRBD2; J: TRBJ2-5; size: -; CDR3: CASRGLAWGGQETQYF; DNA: TGTGCCAGCAGGGGACTAGCGTGGGGAGGGCAAGAGACCCAGTACTTC
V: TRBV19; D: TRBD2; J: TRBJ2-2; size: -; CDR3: CASTLLAGGPNTGKLFF; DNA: TGTGCCAGTACTTTACTAGCGGGAGGACCAAACACCGGGAAGCTGTTTTTT
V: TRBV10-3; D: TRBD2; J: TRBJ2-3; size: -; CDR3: CASQGAGVGTDTQYF; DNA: TGTGCCAGCCAGGGAGCGGGAGTGGGAACAGATACGCAGTATTTT
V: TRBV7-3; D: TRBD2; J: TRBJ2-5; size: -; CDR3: CASSPRGGSEETQYF; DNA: TGTGCCAGCAGCCCCCGTGGCGGGAGCGAAGAGACCCAGTACTTC
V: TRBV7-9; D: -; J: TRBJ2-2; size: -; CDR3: CASSLEGALTGELFF; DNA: TGTGCCAGCAGCTTAGAGGGAGCTCTCACCGGGGAGCTGTTTTTT
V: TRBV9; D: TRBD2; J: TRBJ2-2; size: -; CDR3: CASNLAGGSGELFF; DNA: TGTGCCAGCAATCTAGCGGGAGGGTCCGGGGAGCTGTTTTTT
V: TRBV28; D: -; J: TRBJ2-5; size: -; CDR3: CASSRAIDGTQYF; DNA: TGTGCCAGCAGTCGGGCCATCGATGGGACCCAGTACTTC
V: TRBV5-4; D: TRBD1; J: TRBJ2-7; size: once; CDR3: CASSLRGQGLYEQYF; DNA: TGTGCCAGCAGCTTGCGTGGACAGGGGCTCTACGAGCAGTACTTC
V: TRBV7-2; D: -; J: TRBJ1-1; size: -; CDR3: CASSLGLRNTEAFF; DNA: TGTGCCAGCAGCTTAGGGCTGAGAAACACTGAAGCTTTCTTT
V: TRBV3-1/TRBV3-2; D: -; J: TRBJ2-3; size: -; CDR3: CASSQRTIGIVDTQYF; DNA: TGTGCCAGCAGCCAGCGAACGATAGGGATTGTAGATACGCAGTATTTT
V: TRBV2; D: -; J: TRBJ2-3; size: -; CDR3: CASSLPPREDTQYF; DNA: TGTGCCAGCAGTTTACCCCCGCGGGAAGATACGCAGTATTTT
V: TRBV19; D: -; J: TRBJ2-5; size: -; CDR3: CASNVAGETQYF; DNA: TGTGCCAGTAACGTCGCGGGGGAGACCCAGTACTTC
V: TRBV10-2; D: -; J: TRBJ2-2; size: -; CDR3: CASWQVRGELFF; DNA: TGCGCCAGCTGGCAGGTCCGGGGGGAGCTGTTTTTT
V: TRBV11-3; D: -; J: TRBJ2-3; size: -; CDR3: CASSPSTDTQYF; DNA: TGTGCCAGCAGCCCCTCCACAGATACGCAGTATTTT
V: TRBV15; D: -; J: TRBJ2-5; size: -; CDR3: CATSRWDFRRGETQYF; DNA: TGTGCCACCAGCAGATGGGACTTCCGAAGGGGAGAGACCCAGTACTTC